This passage covers 25 T cell receptor beta chains from one sample sequenced in a study of cytotoxic CD8 clonotypes in ibrutinib-treated CLL. Repertoires were generated with immunoSEQ multiplex PCR, while TCRdb's copy carries only in-frame clones and drops some. The sample holds 30,000 to 35,000 clones, 69% seen once. Sequencing was performed on PBMCs, taken before ibrutinib treatment. These TCRs come from a human donor with chronic lymphocytic leukemia.

The chain links TRBV11-3 to TRBJ2-1; 8 bases map to TRBD1. The CDR3 extends over 18 amino acids. V was clipped by 1 base and J by 4 bases; unmatched bases: 12. Germline V gene sequence: CDR1 SGHNT, CDR2 YENEEA. CDR3 in DNA: TGTGCCAGCAGCTTAGTAATTTCGCGGGGACAGGCGTACAATGAGCAGTTCTTC. It encodes CASSLVISRGQAYNEQFF.

This clone was picked up a small number of times. The chain recombines TRBV25-1 with TRBJ1-2; D is uncertain. V was shortened by 2 bases and J by 4 bases, with 8 bases between the two germline ends. The germline CDR1 and CDR2 sequences are MGHDK and SYGVNS. This CDR3 contains 13 residues. CDR3 in amino acids: CASSEGLIYGYTF. The CDR3 DNA sequence: TGTGCCAGCAGTGAAGGGCTGATCTATGGCTACACCTTC.

The chain recombines TRBV5-1 with TRBJ2-7; maybe TRBD2 (5 bases). Germline CDR1 reads SGHRS; CDR2 reads YFSETQ. The CDR3 runs to 12 residues. The germline V and J ends were trimmed by 1 base and 6 bases, with 8 bases remaining between them. CDR3 in amino acids: CASSLLGVEQYF. The CDR3 nucleotides are TGCGCCAGCAGCTTGCTCGGGGTCGAGCAGTACTTC.

There are a few counts of this clone. The rearrangement uses TRBV5-8 and TRBJ1-2, with D uncertain. CDR3 length: 14 amino acids. V lost 0 bases, J lost 5 bases, and 11 bases lay in between. CDR1 and CDR2 from the germline V gene are SGHTS and YDEGEE. CDR3 DNA: TGTGCCAGCAGCTTGGGGGAAGATTATTATGGCTACACCTTC. This codes for CASSLGEDYYGYTF.

The chain combines TRBV9 with TRBJ2-3; D remains unclear. CDR1 is SGDLS and CDR2 is YYNGEE in the germline V gene. CDR3 length: 13 amino acids. Trimming shortened V by 4 bases and J by 3 bases, and 9 bases separated the two germline ends. The CDR3 DNA is TGTGCCAGCAGCCCTCCGGTTACAGATACGCAGTATTTT. This codes for CASSPPVTDTQYF.

The chain links TRBV25-1 to TRBJ2-2; D unresolved. The CDR3 length is 16 residues. Between the trimmed V and J ends, which lost 1 base and 7 bases, there was a span of 16 bases. CDR1 and CDR2 from the germline V gene are MGHDK and SYGVNS. CDR3 loop: CASSEFRATLDGELFF. In nucleotides, the CDR3 is TGTGCCAGCAGTGAATTTCGGGCTACTTTGGACGGGGAGCTGTTTTTT. The full variable domain, with the rest looked up from reference TRBV25-1 and TRBJ2-2, is EADIYQTPRYLVIGTGKKITLECSQTMGHDKMYWYQQDPGMELHLIHYSYGVNSTEKGDLSSESTVSRIRTEHFPLTLESARPSHTSQYLCASSEFRATLDGELFFGEGSRLTVL.

The rearrangement joins TRBV6-6 to TRBJ2-3; 7 bases are a match to TRBD1. V lost 8 bases to trimming and J lost 6 bases; unmatched junction nucleotides: 8. Germline CDR1 is MNHNY and CDR2 is SVGAGI (reference sequence). The CDR3 runs 13 residues. CDR3 DNA sequence: TGTGCCAGCGGTCGACAGGGTTTCGATACGCAGTATTTT. This gives the protein CASGRQGFDTQYF.

The chain uses TRBV5-1 and TRBJ2-1, with D possibly being TRBD2 (5 bases). The CDR3 sequence is 18 residues long. Germline assignment: CDR1 SGHRS and CDR2 YFSETQ. The V gene lost 0 bases and the J gene lost 0 bases, with 16 bases spanning the gap. In DNA form, the CDR3 reads TGCGCCAGCAGCTTGGGCCTGTCGGGGTCCGGCTCCTACAATGAGCAGTTCTTC. This codes for CASSLGLSGSGSYNEQFF.

The chain uses TRBV30 and TRBJ1-4; tentative D call: TRBD1 (5 bases). From germline, CDR1 is GTSNPN and CDR2 SVGIG (reference sequence). The ends were cut back, 2 bases at V and 0 bases at J, with 19 bases in the middle. The CDR3 runs to 18 residues. CDR3 in amino acids: CAWSSYKGDLATNEKLFF. CDR3 sequence (DNA): TGTGCCTGGAGTAGCTACAAAGGGGACCTTGCAACTAATGAAAAACTGTTTTTT.

V usage is TRBV5-6 and J usage is TRBJ2-7, with 7 bases lining up with TRBD1. The germline gives CDR1 SGHDT, CDR2 YYEEEE. The CDR3 spans 14 residues. Trimming took 3 bases from V and 3 from J; bases not matched to a gene: 6. The CDR3 spells CASSYMDRYYEQYF. The CDR3, as DNA: TGTGCCAGCAGCTACATGGACAGGTACTACGAGCAGTACTTC.

The genes are TRBV11-2 and TRBJ2-7; TRBD2 is a possible D gene (5 bases). V lost 5 bases and J lost 4, with 15 bases in between. The CDR3 is 14 residues long. Germline V gene data show CDR1 as SGHAT and CDR2 as FQNNGV. This chain's CDR3 is CASSRGIGVYEQYF. CDR3 sequence (DNA): TGTGCCAGCAGCCGGGGTATCGGGGTTTACGAGCAGTACTTC.

V is TRBV28 and J is TRBJ2-7; 10 bases map to TRBD1. This CDR3 is 15 amino acids long. The trim removed 6 bases at V and 3 bases at J, leaving 8 bases unmatched. CDR1 and CDR2 (germline): MDHEN, SYDVKM. Here the CDR3 reads CASSRWTGGDYEQYF. CDR3 in DNA: TGTGCCAGCAGCAGATGGACAGGGGGAGACTACGAGCAGTACTTC.

The gene calls are TRBV13 and TRBJ2-1, with D perhaps TRBD2 (6 bases). V dropped 4 bases and J dropped 0 bases, with 13 bases sitting between them. Looked up from germline, CDR1 is PRHDT and CDR2 is FYEKMQ (reference sequence). This CDR3 has 16 amino acids. The CDR3 sequence is CASSSTGGVSYNEQFF. Here the CDR3 DNA reads TGTGCCAGCAGCTCCACAGGCGGGGTCTCCTACAATGAGCAGTTCTTC.

The genes are TRBV15 and TRBJ1-5; D uncertain. Looked up from germline, CDR1 is LNHNV and CDR2 is YYDKDF (reference sequence). CDR3 size: 19 residues. V was trimmed by 1 base and J by 0 bases, leaving 19 bases between them. The CDR3 coding sequence is TGTGCCACCAGCAGAGGAGGAGGGATTACCCCCGATAGCAATCAGCCCCAGCATTTT. Residues: CATSRGGGITPDSNQPQHF.

The gene calls are TRBV5-1 and TRBJ1-4; 10 nucleotides agree with TRBD1. Looked up from germline, CDR1 is SGHRS and CDR2 is YFSETQ. The V segment lost 2 bases and the J segment 7 bases; nucleotides outside the gene matches: 5. The CDR3 loop spans 15 amino acids. CDR3 loop: CASSFRQGAGEKLFF. In nucleotides, the CDR3 is TGCGCCAGCAGCTTTAGACAGGGGGCTGGTGAAAAACTGTTTTTT.

The chain recombines TRBV7-9 with TRBJ2-1, with 7 bases aligning to TRBD2. This CDR3 comprises 16 residues. J was trimmed by 0 bases and V by 5 bases; bases with no gene match: 7. Germline CDR1 and CDR2: SEHNR and FQNEAQ (reference sequence). Here the CDR3 DNA reads TGTGCCAGCAGCACCGAGCGGGGCAGCTCCTACAATGAGCAGTTCTTC. Translated: CASSTERGSSYNEQFF. The variable domain in full, with the rest retrieved from reference TRBV7-9 and TRBJ2-1, is DTGVSQNPRHKITKRGQNVTFRCDPISEHNRLYWYRQTLGQGPEFLTYFQNEAQLEKSRLLSDRFSAERPKGSFSTLEIQRTEQGDSAMYLCASSTERGSSYNEQFFGPGTRLTVL.

This clone was seen only a few times. The chain recombines TRBV5-1 with TRBJ1-2, with 7 positions matching TRBD1. CDR3 size: 14 residues. Per germline, CDR1 SGHRS and CDR2 YFSETQ. V lost 2 bases to trimming and J lost 4 bases; unmatched junction nucleotides: 5. The CDR3 here is CASSFRDSGYGYTF. CDR3 coding DNA: TGCGCCAGCAGCTTCCGGGACAGCGGCTATGGCTACACCTTC.

This chain joins TRBV4-2 and TRBJ2-7; a weak D match, TRBD2 (5 bases). This CDR3 contains 15 residues. With 1 base removed from V and 2 bases from J, the gap between germline ends came to 12 bases. The germline V gene encodes CDR1 LGHNA and CDR2 YNFKEQ. In nucleotides, the CDR3 is TGTGCCAGCAGCCAAGGGATTCCGGGAACCTACGAGCAGTACTTC. Amino acid sequence: CASSQGIPGTYEQYF.

This clone is judged medium-sized (0.01 to 0.1%). This sequence joins TRBV4-3 and TRBJ1-5; D gene ambiguous. The CDR3 extends over 15 amino acids. With 0 bases removed from V and 0 bases from J, the gap between germline ends came to 6 bases. Germline V lookup: CDR1 LGHNA, CDR2 YSLEER. This CDR3 reads CASSQDGNSNQPQHF. The CDR3 DNA sequence: TGCGCCAGCAGCCAAGACGGCAATAGCAATCAGCCCCAGCATTTT.

This clone showed up just a few times. The genes are TRBV11-3 and TRBJ2-3; D gene ambiguous. Trimming cost V 5 bases and J 6 bases, with 6 bases left between them. The germline V gene encodes CDR1 SGHNT and CDR2 YENEEA. This CDR3 contains 11 residues. CDR3 in DNA: TGTGCCAGCAGCCGTACCGATACGCAGTATTTT. Its protein is CASSRTDTQYF.

This sequence joins TRBV7-2 and TRBJ1-1; 7 nucleotides match TRBD1. The V segment lost 3 bases and the J segment 0 bases; nucleotides outside the gene matches: 4. The CDR3 is made up of 15 amino acids. The germline CDR1 and CDR2 sequences are SGHTA and FQGNSA. Here the CDR3 reads CASSLEGTVNTEAFF. For the CDR3, the DNA is TGTGCCAGCAGCTTGGAGGGGACAGTGAACACTGAAGCTTTCTTT.

The V gene is TRBV7-3, the J gene TRBJ2-7; 9 positions match TRBD2. CDR1 and CDR2 (germline): SGHTA, FQGTGA. V shed 5 bases and J 0 bases; nucleotides not matched to a gene: 2. The CDR3 runs 14 residues. As DNA, the CDR3 is TGTGCCAGCAGCCAGACTAGCGGCTCCTACGAGCAGTACTTC. It encodes CASSQTSGSYEQYF.

This clone has a handful of counts. The rearrangement uses TRBV21-1 and TRBJ2-1; TRBD2, the table's D call, lacks a check against the DNA. TRBV21-1 is a pseudogene segment. This CDR3 has 12 residues. The CDR3 loop reads CATGTGLREQFF. The CDR3 DNA reads as TGTGCCACCGGGACTGGCCTCCGTGAGCAGTTCTTC.

The chain recombines TRBV13 with TRBJ2-1; the D gene is possibly TRBD2 (6 bases). CDR1 is PRHDT and CDR2 is FYEKMQ in the germline V gene (reference sequence). This CDR3 contains 14 residues. V was trimmed by 5 bases and J by 3 bases, leaving 11 bases between them. The CDR3 here is CASSKRGNYNEQFF. CDR3 DNA sequence: TGTGCCAGCAGCAAACGGGGGAACTACAATGAGCAGTTCTTC.

The gene calls are TRBV2 and TRBJ2-2; 7 positions match TRBD2. In germline, CDR1 is SNHLY, CDR2 FYNNEI. This CDR3 contains 14 residues. CDR3 coding DNA: TGTGCAACCGTGAGGGGAGGGGAGGCCGGGGAGCTGTTTTTT. It is translated as CATVRGGEAGELFF.